In its sample, the clone carrying this T cell receptor (beta chain) was seen many times. TCR beta CDR3 sequences were amplified from RNA transcripts. The TCR CDR3 was amplified in a first-round RT-PCR using the HTBI primer set. TCRdb used MiXCR to reprocess the multiplex PCR reads, holding one entry per CDR3 protein. The sample contains about 250,000 distinct CDR3 sequences, approximately 25% of which appear only once. The data stem from a study of T cells in Graves' hyperthyroidism and ophthalmopathy. This CDR3 comprises 11 residues. Germline V gene sequence: CDR1 SQVTM, CDR2 ANQGSEA. The germline V and J ends were trimmed by 0 bases and 7 bases, with 7 bases remaining between them.

Sequencing was performed on blood. The TCR sequence derives from a woman in her forties with Graves' ophthalmopathy. V is TRBV29-1 and J is TRBJ2-7; no reliable D call. CDR3 in amino acids: CSVEDTGEQYF. Written as DNA, the CDR3 is TGCAGCGTTGAAGATACCGGGGAGCAGTACTTC.